This TCR beta chain was sequenced during a study of glioma-infiltrating T cells after dendritic cell vaccination (dated by TCRdb to 2016 to 2017). Regarding the research as a whole: The cohort comprised 15 glioblastoma patients from Phase I and II dendritic cell vaccination trials, 9 newly diagnosed and 6 with recurrent disease. Between the early 2000s and the early 2010s, the patients were given dendritic cell vaccination pulsed with autologous tumor lysate. The vaccine consisted of monocyte-derived dendritic cells cultured less than nine days with IL-4 and GM-CSF, then pulsed overnight with autologous tumor lysate. Each patient was given three intradermal dendritic cell vaccine injections, spaced two weeks apart, in the arm below the axilla. Deep sequencing of TCR beta CDR3 regions was used to quantify tumor-infiltrating lymphocyte content and compare tumor and blood repertoires in dendritic cell-vaccinated glioblastoma patients. Survival after dendritic cell vaccination was correlated with TCR sequencing metrics, including TIL content and tumor-blood repertoire overlap. The research as a whole found: No direct relationship between TCR clonality and survival was found, suggesting a diverse polyclonal response may matter. After dendritic cell vaccination, a higher estimated pretreatment TIL content predicted longer time to progression and longer overall survival. The three-group TCR overlap response model was described as speculative and requiring prospective validation. The cohort was small and heterogeneous, and full blood and tumor sets were available for few patients, with initial-recurrent tumor pairs available for even fewer patients.

Patients were selected on the basis of adequate residual fresh-frozen tumor tissue and more than two years of available survival data. Although molecular status otherwise differed among the glioblastoma patients, no patient had an isocitrate dehydrogenase mutation. PBMC were collected before vaccination, two weeks after the third vaccination, and at tumor progression when it occurred. Genomic DNA was extracted with the Qiagen DNeasy Blood extraction Kit. Comments on this clone: Its antigen is still unknown. Qualities for individual bases were not recorded, and no much larger clone is one base off.

CDR1 and CDR2, per the germline V gene, are SGHRS and YFSETQ. V was cut back by 4 bases and J by 0 bases, leaving a gap of 8 bases between them. Measured from the cysteine to the phenylalanine, the CDR3 is 15 residues long. Of the read, only the CDR3 DNA is kept; its 45 bases are in frame from base 1. Using the immunoSEQ assay, TCRB CDR3 regions were amplified from around 2 micrograms of genomic DNA, or from all available DNA when less than that was on hand. The multiplex PCR employed 60 forward primers targeting TCR V beta segments and 13 reverse primers targeting J beta segments. To estimate reads per starting template, synthetic control templates were spiked into each sample at limiting dilution. The Illumina HiSeq System generated sequencing reads of 87 bp. The study's processing was this. To remove PCR and sequencing errors, closely related sequences were merged with a nearest neighbor algorithm. TCR overlap was defined as the percentage of unique tumor TCR beta sequences that were also present in the same patient's peripheral blood. TCRdb mirrors the immuneACCESS table, restricted to in-frame sequences. Some clones are absent from its copies; in checked studies, under half trace to an unresolved V gene, and the reason for the others is unknown. V and J calls and clone size are those listed in that table; D and trimming were worked out from the DNA. This sample has 55,000 to 75,000 clones in its table, and about 86% of those were observed once. The ten largest account for 7.9% of the sample.

In this chain, TRBV5-1 is recombined with TRBJ2-6; the D gene is possibly TRBD1, with 6 bases matching. The sequencing used blood, collected before dendritic cell vaccination. This receptor was taken from a human donor with glioblastoma. The nucleotide sequence is TGCGCCAGCAGCCTAGGGGGCTCTGGGGCCAACGTCCTGACTTTC. It translates to CASSLGGSGANVLTF. Reference TRBV5-1 and TRBJ2-6 proteins supply the regions before and after the CDR3; the full variable domain is: KAGVTQTPRYLIKTRGQQVTLSCSPISGHRSVSWYQQTPGQGLQFLFEYFSETQRNKGNFPGRFSGRQFSNSRSEMNVSTLELGDSALYLCASSLGGSGANVLTFGAGSRLTVL.